These 30 T cell receptor beta chains came from one sample sequenced in a study of T cells in localized non-small cell lung cancer. Generated by immunoSEQ multiplex PCR, the TCRdb table keeps only in-frame clones and is missing some. This table has some 30,000 clones, around nine tenths appearing once. Material: peripheral blood, obtained before any cancer treatment. These receptors originate from a female donor older than 55 with stage I lung adenocarcinoma.

The V call is TRBV9, the J call TRBJ1-4; D not certain. V shed 1 base and J shed 0 bases, with 7 bases lying between them. CDR1 is SGDLS and CDR2 is YYNGEE in the germline V gene. The CDR3 totals 15 residues. CDR3: CASSVYPTTNEKLFF. CDR3 DNA sequence: TGTGCCAGCAGCGTATACCCAACAACTAATGAAAAACTGTTTTTT.

The CDR3 bases are TGTGCCACCAGCCCAATGGGGGGCTGGAGCTCCTACAATGAGCAGTTCTTC. Its translation: CATSPMGGWSSYNEQFF. This chain joins TRBV15 and TRBJ2-1; D possibly matches TRBD1 or TRBD2 (6 bases each). This CDR3 has 17 residues. Germline V lookup: CDR1 LNHNV, CDR2 YYDKDF (reference sequence). V was cut by 5 bases and J by 0 bases, with 17 bases left in between.

The rearrangement joins TRBV7-2 to TRBJ2-1; D remains ambiguous. This CDR3 contains 15 residues. The V end was cut by 5 bases, the J end by 0 bases, with 11 bases between. Germline values: CDR1 SGHTA, CDR2 FQGNSA. Here the CDR3 DNA reads TGTGCCAGCAGCCCTCAAACACACTCCTACAATGAGCAGTTCTTC. Protein sequence: CASSPQTHSYNEQFF.

The rearrangement joins TRBV5-6 to TRBJ2-2; D perhaps matches TRBD2 (6 bases). The V and J ends lost 0 bases and 2 bases respectively, with 11 bases between them. Germline V lookup: CDR1 SGHDT, CDR2 YYEEEE. This CDR3 contains 16 residues. CDR3 region: CASSLGEVTNTGELFF. Written as DNA, the CDR3 is TGTGCCAGCAGCTTGGGGGAGGTCACCAACACCGGGGAGCTGTTTTTT.

The gene calls are TRBV11-3 and TRBJ2-3, with D uncertain. V dropped 2 bases and J dropped 3 bases, with 6 bases sitting between them. Germline V gene sequence: CDR1 SGHNT, CDR2 YENEEA. This CDR3 contains 13 residues. CDR3 nucleotide sequence: TGTGCCAGCAGCTTAACCCCTACAGATACGCAGTATTTT. Its translation is CASSLTPTDTQYF.

This clone was seen a few times. J is TRBJ1-2 and V is TRBV5-1, with 7 bases aligning to TRBD1. Germline CDR1 SGHRS, CDR2 YFSETQ. V trimming: 1 base; J trimming: 2 bases; junction bases outside the gene matches: 2. CDR3 length equals 14 residues. The CDR3 region is CASSLLGQNYGYTF. As DNA, the CDR3 is TGCGCCAGCAGCTTGTTGGGACAGAACTATGGCTACACCTTC.

The chain links TRBV6-1 to TRBJ1-1, with 8 bases aligning to TRBD1. Germline trimming cut 6 bases from V and 0 bases from J; bases unmatched to any gene: 0. The CDR3 contains 13 residues. Germline V gives CDR1 MNHNS, CDR2 SASEGT. CDR3 in DNA: TGTGCCAGCAGACAGGGGGTGAACACTGAAGCTTTCTTT. Amino acids: CASRQGVNTEAFF.

The chain uses TRBV19 and TRBJ2-5; D possibly uses TRBD1 or TRBD2 (5 bases each). This CDR3 has 14 amino acids. Trimming cost V 3 bases and J 5 bases, with 13 bases left between them. The germline CDR1 and CDR2 sequences are LNHDA and SQIVND (reference sequence). In nucleotides, the CDR3 is TGTGCCAGTAGTATGGAGGCCAGGGTGGAGACCCAGTACTTC. Its protein product is CASSMEARVETQYF.

This chain joins TRBV5-1 and TRBJ1-2; D is ambiguous. Germline V gene sequence: CDR1 SGHRS, CDR2 YFSETQ. The CDR3 is made up of 16 amino acids. V was trimmed by 0 bases and J by 0 bases, leaving 12 bases between them. The CDR3, as DNA: TGCGCCAGCAGCTTGGGCCCGGGGATCGCTAACTATGGCTACACCTTC. Protein sequence: CASSLGPGIANYGYTF.

The V call is TRBV6-6, the J call TRBJ2-2, with 8 bases aligning to TRBD2. The CDR3 covers 14 residues. The germline CDR1 and CDR2 sequences are MNHNY and SVGAGI (reference sequence). V was pared by 4 bases and J by 9 bases, with 7 bases of the junction left unmatched. The chain's CDR3 is CASSSAGDFWELFF. For the CDR3, the DNA is TGTGCCAGCAGTTCAGCGGGAGATTTCTGGGAGCTGTTTTTT.

This chain joins TRBV11-3 and TRBJ1-1; 8 bases are a match to TRBD1. This CDR3 spans 14 amino acids. V was pared by 6 bases and J by 6 bases, with 9 bases of the junction left unmatched. Germline V gene lookup returns CDR1 SGHNT and CDR2 YENEEA. The CDR3 sequence: CASSDRGWSAEAFF. The CDR3 DNA follows: TGTGCCAGCAGTGACAGGGGTTGGAGCGCTGAAGCTTTCTTT.

The chain has TRBV5-1 and TRBJ1-1, with D unresolved. Looked up from germline, CDR1 is SGHRS and CDR2 is YFSETQ. Trimming shortened V by 4 bases and J by 3 bases, and 10 bases separated the two germline ends. The CDR3 is 13 amino acids. The CDR3 sequence is CASSLAPDTEAFF. The CDR3 nucleotides are TGCGCCAGCAGCCTCGCACCGGACACTGAAGCTTTCTTT.

V gene TRBV4-2 combines with J gene TRBJ2-1; 11 bases map to TRBD2. Per the germline V gene, CDR1 is LGHNA and CDR2 is YNFKEQ. The CDR3 sequence is 16 residues long. Unmatched junction bases numbered 7, after V lost 0 bases and J lost 9 bases. CDR3 sequence reads: CASSQDPTSGSGEQFF. The CDR3 nucleotides read TGTGCCAGCAGCCAAGACCCAACTAGCGGGAGCGGTGAGCAGTTCTTC.

The chain links TRBV13 to TRBJ1-4; D is unclear. The CDR3 is made up of 11 amino acids. V was shortened by 2 bases and J by 10 bases, with 5 bases between the two germline ends. CDR1 and CDR2 from the germline V gene are PRHDT and FYEKMQ (reference sequence). In nucleotides, the CDR3 is TGTGCCAGCAGCTTAAACGGAAAACTGTTTTTT. Amino acids: CASSLNGKLFF.

This clone was counted once. The genes are TRBV5-8 and TRBJ2-6; D may match TRBD1 or TRBD2 (5 bases each). The V end lost 0 bases, the J end lost 1 base, and 5 bases lay between the germline ends. The length of the CDR3 is 15 residues. CDR1 SGHTS and CDR2 YDEGEE come from the germline V gene. CDR3: CASSLGGSGANVLTF. The CDR3 DNA reads as TGTGCCAGCAGCTTGGGGGGGTCTGGGGCCAACGTCCTGACTTTC. Full variable domain (missing parts from reference TRBV5-8 and TRBJ2-6): EAGVTQSPTHLIKTRGQQATLRCSPISGHTSVYWYQQALGLGLQFLLWYDEGEERNRGNFPPRFSGRQFPNYSSELNVNALELEDSALYLCASSLGGSGANVLTFGAGSRLTVL.

This clone has only a few counts. The chain combines TRBV19 with TRBJ1-1; D remains ambiguous. The CDR3 is 11 residues long. Germline CDR1 LNHDA, CDR2 SQIVND (reference sequence). V gave up 4 bases and J gave up 11 bases, with 11 bases separating them. The CDR3 DNA follows: TGTGCCAGTAGTACCTACGTGAGGGCTTTCTTT. Its translation is CASSTYVRAFF.

In DNA form, the CDR3 reads TGTGCCAGCAGCTTGGGATGGGGGCAGGTTCCAGATACGCAGTATTTT. Protein: CASSLGWGQVPDTQYF. This chain uses TRBV5-5 with TRBJ2-3, with D maybe TRBD1 (6 bases). V was cut by 0 bases and J by 4 bases, with 15 bases left in between. The CDR3 covers 16 residues. The germline V gene has CDR1 SGHKS and CDR2 YYEKEE (reference sequence).

This chain connects TRBV11-2 to TRBJ1-1; D is uncertain. The CDR3 length is 15 residues. V lost 0 bases, J lost 0 bases, and 8 bases lay in between. Germline CDR1 and CDR2: SGHAT and FQNNGV. Here the CDR3 DNA reads TGTGCCAGCAGCTTAGAGGACGGATTGAACACTGAAGCTTTCTTT. Translated: CASSLEDGLNTEAFF. Supplemented by reference TRBV11-2 and TRBJ1-1, the full variable domain reads EAGVAQSPRYKIIEKRQSVAFWCNPISGHATLYWYQQILGQGPKLLIQFQNNGVVDDSQLPKDRFSAERLKGVDSTLKIQPAKLEDSAVYLCASSLEDGLNTEAFFGQGTRLTVV.

The rearrangement joins TRBV5-1 to TRBJ2-1; D is uncertain. This CDR3 spans 13 amino acids. The V gene lost 4 bases and the J gene lost 6 bases, with 11 bases spanning the gap. Germline CDR1 SGHRS, CDR2 YFSETQ. The CDR3: CASSQPPSNEQFF. In nucleotides, the CDR3 is TGCGCCAGCAGCCAACCCCCCAGCAATGAGCAGTTCTTC.

This sequence joins TRBV10-3 and TRBJ2-1; the D is unclear. Germline V gene data show CDR1 as ENHRY and CDR2 as SYGVKD. The CDR3 spans 16 residues. Trimming shortened V by 0 bases and J by 0 bases, and 9 bases separated the two germline ends. The CDR3 here is CAISESGGSSYNEQFF. CDR3 bases: TGTGCCATCAGTGAGTCGGGCGGTAGCTCCTACAATGAGCAGTTCTTC.

The V gene is TRBV18, the J gene TRBJ2-5; unclear D gene. With 2 bases removed from V and 2 bases from J, the gap between germline ends came to 6 bases. The CDR3 contains 13 residues. Germline CDR1 reads KGHSH; CDR2 reads LQKENI. The CDR3 here is CASSPGSQETQYF. In DNA, the CDR3 is TGTGCCAGCTCACCAGGATCTCAAGAGACCCAGTACTTC. Full variable domain (remainder filled in from reference TRBV18 and TRBJ2-5): NAGVMQNPRHLVRRRGQEARLRCSPMKGHSHVYWYRQLPEEGLKFMVYLQKENIIDESGMPKERFSAEFPKEGPSILRIQQVVRGDSAAYFCASSPGSQETQYFGPGTRLLVL.

The rearrangement uses TRBV30 and TRBJ1-5; 11 bases fit TRBD1. Germline CDR1 and CDR2: GTSNPN and SVGIG (reference sequence). The CDR3 runs to 15 residues. The ends lost 5 bases at V and 5 bases at J; junction bases unmatched: 8. CDR3 amino acids: CAWDPGTGGDQPQHF. The CDR3 DNA is TGTGCCTGGGACCCGGGGACAGGGGGAGATCAGCCCCAGCATTTT.

This chain joins TRBV2 and TRBJ1-5; D is unresolved. Germline V gene lookup returns CDR1 SNHLY and CDR2 FYNNEI. This CDR3 is 15 amino acids long. V gave up 3 bases and J gave up 3 bases, with 12 bases separating them. CDR3 amino acids: CASSDGPDPNQPQHF. Written as DNA, the CDR3 is TGTGCCAGCAGTGACGGCCCGGACCCCAATCAGCCCCAGCATTTT.

This chain connects TRBV19 to TRBJ2-1, with 9 nucleotides matching TRBD2. Germline V lookup: CDR1 LNHDA, CDR2 SQIVND (reference sequence). Germline trimming cut 5 bases from V and 0 bases from J; bases unmatched to any gene: 2. The CDR3 consists of 15 residues. CDR3 sequence: CASSRLAASYNEQFF. The CDR3 nucleotides are TGTGCCAGTAGTCGACTAGCGGCCTCCTACAATGAGCAGTTCTTC.

This clone was counted a single time. V gene TRBV5-4 combines with J gene TRBJ1-2, with D possibly TRBD1 on 6 matching bases. Germline V gene sequence: CDR1 SGHNT, CDR2 YYREEE (reference sequence). The CDR3 length is 16 residues. Between the trimmed V and J ends, which lost 4 bases and 8 bases, there was a span of 24 bases. The CDR3 sequence: CASSPSSGGGAYGYTF. The CDR3 DNA sequence: TGTGCCAGCAGCCCATCGTCCGGTGGGGGCGCGTACGGCTACACCTTC.

This chain connects TRBV6-4 to TRBJ2-3, with D hard to call. V shed 2 bases and J shed 1 base, with 4 bases lying between them. Looked up from germline, CDR1 is MRHNA and CDR2 is SNTAGT. CDR3 length equals 13 residues. CDR3 sequence reads: CASSDKGTDTQYF. The DNA of the CDR3 is TGTGCCAGCAGTGACAAGGGCACAGATACGCAGTATTTT.

This clone was picked up one time. V and J are TRBV7-2 and TRBJ2-1; tentatively, D is TRBD2 (6 bases). Trimming pared 0 bases from V and 2 bases from J, leaving 8 bases between. CDR1 is SGHTA and CDR2 is FQGNSA in the germline V gene. The CDR3 is made up of 15 amino acids. CDR3 sequence reads: CASSLASGPYNEQFF. The CDR3 DNA sequence: TGTGCCAGCAGCTTAGCCAGCGGGCCCTACAATGAGCAGTTCTTC.

The chain is built from TRBV27 and TRBJ2-2; TRBD1 matches at 12 bases. J gave up 5 bases and V 7 bases, and 5 bases lay outside the gene matches. Germline V gene lookup returns CDR1 MNHEY and CDR2 SMNVEV (reference sequence). The CDR3 runs 15 residues. CDR3 region: CASTPGQGATGELFF. Here the CDR3 DNA reads TGTGCCAGCACACCGGGACAGGGGGCTACCGGGGAGCTGTTTTTT.

V and J are TRBV2 and TRBJ1-1; D call uncertain. V lost 5 bases and J 4 bases, leaving 8 bases between the germline ends. Germline V gene lookup returns CDR1 SNHLY and CDR2 FYNNEI. This CDR3 is built from 12 residues. CDR3 nucleotide sequence: TGTGCCAGCAGTCGCGTGGGCACTGAAGCTTTCTTT. Its protein is CASSRVGTEAFF.

The CDR3 nucleotides are TGTGCCAGCAGCTTAAAGCTAGCATACACAGATACGCAGTATTTT. Translation gives CASSLKLAYTDTQYF. This chain links TRBV7-2 with TRBJ2-3; D perhaps matches TRBD2 (5 bases). Germline V CDR1 and CDR2: SGHTA, FQGNSA. V gave up 2 bases and J gave up 2 bases, with 11 bases separating them. The CDR3 loop spans 15 amino acids. Filled out from reference TRBV7-2 and TRBJ2-3, the complete variable domain reads GAGVSQSPSNKVTEKGKDVELRCDPISGHTALYWYRQSLGQGLEFLIYFQGNSAPDKSGLPSDRFSAERTGGSVSTLTIQRTQQEDSAVYLCASSLKLAYTDTQYFGPGTRLTVL.